This TCR beta chain came from a study of identical twins. TCRdb re-called the 5' RACE reads with MiXCR, one entry per CDR3 protein. The sample records about 720,000 distinct CDR3 sequences, approximately 9% being singletons. Overall study results and limits: Low generation probability was overrepresented in out-of-frame alpha sequences shared by twins. The abundant beta clonotypes from cord blood had fewer insertions, and memory repertoires had none of this.

Germline CDR1 is MNHEY and CDR2 is SVGEGT. J gave up 3 bases and V 2 bases, and 4 bases lay outside the gene matches. The CDR3 runs to 15 residues. Note on this clonotype: Its antigen is not identified.

The same specimen was also included in a second study, on yellow fever vaccine responses in identical twins.

This chain connects TRBV6-2 or TRBV6-3 to TRBJ2-1; 7 nucleotides agree with TRBD2. Sample: PBMCs. The sequence was obtained from a woman under 30 in good health. CDR3 sequence reads: CASSYRAGNYNEQFF. CDR3 nucleotide sequence: TGTGCCAGCAGTTACCGAGCGGGAAACTACAATGAGCAGTTCTTC.